This section outlines one T cell receptor beta chain sequence together with its context. It has no known antigen specificity. Per-base qualities were not stored, and no clone one base away is much larger. The label giving this sample's time point can be read as: baseline before first vaccination. Vaccinee samples came from UK trials COV001 and COV002, including a single-blind randomized controlled phase 2/3 trial of AZD1222 (ChAdOx1 nCoV-19) in healthy adults. For TCRbeta chain sequencing, PBMC samples were collected from trial participants at day 0 and at day 28 after the second dose. This entry comes from a study of T cell responses to AZD1222 COVID-19 vaccine (dated by TCRdb to 2020 to 2023). Broadly, across the study: AZD1222 recipients whose second dose came at about 4 weeks and those whose second dose came at about 12 weeks were combined into one group, since spike-specific TCR depth and breadth did not differ between the two schedules. Enrollment into the trials was organized by age into subgroups of 18-55, 56-69 and 70-plus years, and those subgroups contained roughly 140, 27 and 60 TCR-sequenced participants, respectively. A total of 233 trial participants underwent TCR sequencing, of whom about 210 had received two doses of AZD1222 and around 26 had received two doses of the MenACWY control vaccine. Results and caveats for the whole study, not just this receptor: Participants were mostly white British, with more females than males. The authors suggested clonal diversity may have been underestimated. No day 14 peak-response samples were available, so repertoires were characterized only after the peak T cell response. The vaccine-associated CD4 TCRs covered the entire spike protein, and the dominant responses fell in regions 160-218 and 743-854. Conclusions about previously exposed vaccinees were limited because only 5 or 6 AZD1222 recipients were SARS-CoV-2 seropositive at baseline. Epitopes outside the regions mutated in the B.1.351 and B.1.1.7 variants were reportedly recognized by nearly half of the unique spike-specific TCRs. In the small 56-69-year group, the increase in depth fell short of significance, most likely because of low power. After two AZD1222 doses, both the breadth and the depth of spike-specific TCRs were significantly higher than at day 0 and than in MenACWY recipients.

V and J are trimmed by 6 bases and 6 bases, and the gene matches miss 17 bases of the junction. The CDR3 covers 17 residues, taking in both the cysteine and the phenylalanine. Solely the CDR3 DNA is kept, with 51 bases framed from the first base. Taken from the germline V gene (reference sequence), the CDR1 and CDR2 loops are MNHEY and SMNVEV. The CDR3 regions of human TCRbeta chains were subjected to immunosequencing. Concerning the study's data processing: Repertoire TCRs were matched against a reference library of SARS-CoV-2-specific TCRs generated with the MIRA antigen-specificity platform. Breadth meant the fraction of unique TCRs that were SARS-CoV-2-associated, whereas depth meant the fraction of total T cells that were SARS-CoV-2-associated. Using the MIRA data, each spike-specific TCR was assigned both to the spike region to which the TCR was reactive and to a CD4 or CD8 class. Log10-transformed breadth and depth values were compared by one-way ANOVA with Sidak's multiple comparisons tests. TCRdb holds this immuneACCESS table with in-frame rearrangements only. Some clones are missing; in checked studies, unresolved V genes explain under half, and the rest has no known cause. V and J calls and clone size are those listed in that table; D and trimming were worked out from the DNA. The sample records about 170,000 clones, around 87% of which are singletons. The ten most abundant clones make up about 6.9% of the sample.

The chain uses TRBV27 and TRBJ1-5, with TRBD1 matching 7 junction bases. The sequences come from peripheral blood, collected on day 0 of AZD1222 vaccination. The receptor comes from an adult in good health. The CDR3 protein sequence reads: CASSIGPGQNRGQPQHF. The DNA sequence is given as TGTGCCAGCAGCATTGGCCCGGGACAGAATAGGGGTCAGCCCCAGCATTTT.